The 14 T cell receptor beta chains below come from one sample, sequenced in a study of T cell repertoires in cytomegalovirus infection. TCRdb passed the reads through MiXCR, listing each CDR3 protein once. Of 300,000 to 400,000 distinct CDR3 sequences listed, over 15% are singletons. Sequences were obtained from PBMCs. Receptors originate from a human donor in good health (CMV status not recorded). Some clones in this sample may be carry-over from other donors' samples.

The chain employs TRBV19 and TRBJ1-5; 9 positions match TRBD1. The CDR3 extends over 15 amino acids. From germline, CDR1 is LNHDA and CDR2 SQIVND (reference sequence). J was trimmed by 4 bases and V by 4 bases; bases with no gene match: 5. The CDR3 DNA reads TGTGCCAGTAGTAGGACAGGGGACGGGAATCAGCCCCAGCATTTT. It translates to CASSRTGDGNQPQHF. Complete variable domain (other parts from reference TRBV19 and TRBJ1-5): DGGITQSPKYLFRKEGQNVTLSCEQNLNHDAMYWYRQDPGQGLRLIYYSQIVNDFQKGDIAEGYSVSREKKESFPLTVTSAQKNPTAFYLCASSRTGDGNQPQHFGDGTRLSIL.

The chain combines TRBV27 with TRBJ1-2, with D possibly TRBD1 on 5 matching bases. V gave up 3 bases and J gave up 4 bases, with 15 bases separating them. Germline V lookup: CDR1 MNHEY, CDR2 SMNVEV (reference sequence). The length of the CDR3 is 15 residues. The CDR3 DNA follows: TGTGCCAGCAGTTTGGGGCCAGGGATATTCTATGGCTACACCTTC. This codes for CASSLGPGIFYGYTF.

This clonotype has ten or more counts. The chain links TRBV4-2 to TRBJ2-3; 8 positions agree with TRBD2. Germline V gene sequence: CDR1 LGHNA, CDR2 YNFKEQ. CDR3 length: 17 residues. V was clipped by 1 base and J by 2 bases; unmatched bases: 8. The CDR3 DNA sequence: TGTGCCAGCAGCCAAGTCCTCAAGCGGGAGTTCACAGATACGCAGTATTTT. This gives the protein CASSQVLKREFTDTQYF.

The chain uses TRBV2 and TRBJ2-2, with 9 positions matching TRBD2. CDR1 and CDR2 (germline): SNHLY, FYNNEI. The CDR3 contains 14 residues. V was clipped by 8 bases and J by 4 bases; unmatched bases: 5. The CDR3 protein is CASRLAERTGELFF. The CDR3 nucleotides read TGTGCCAGCCGACTAGCGGAGCGCACCGGGGAGCTGTTTTTT.

The gene calls are TRBV6-6 and TRBJ1-1; D call uncertain. The CDR3 has 12 amino acids. Between the trimmed V and J ends, which lost 6 bases and 1 base, there was a span of 6 bases. Germline CDR1 and CDR2: MNHNY and SVGAGI (reference sequence). CDR3 region: CASRRSNTEAFF. As DNA, the CDR3 is TGTGCCAGCAGACGGTCGAACACTGAAGCTTTCTTT.

The J gene is TRBJ2-1, the V gene TRBV20-1; D gene ambiguous. CDR1 and CDR2 (germline): DFQATT, SNEGSKA (reference sequence). V was pared by 3 bases and J by 0 bases, with 12 bases between. This CDR3 is built from 15 residues. CDR3 residues: CSARKVVSSYNEQFF. The CDR3 DNA follows: TGCAGTGCTAGGAAAGTGGTGAGCTCCTACAATGAGCAGTTCTTC.

This clonotype has more than one count but fewer than ten. J is TRBJ2-1 and V is TRBV7-2; no clear D. The length of the CDR3 is 15 residues. Germline V gene data show CDR1 as SGHTA and CDR2 as FQGNSA. V was trimmed by 2 bases and J by 1 base, leaving 9 bases between them. CDR3 in DNA: TGTGCCAGCAGCTTATCGCCCTTTTCCTACAATGAGCAGTTCTTC. It translates to CASSLSPFSYNEQFF.

The gene calls are TRBV28 and TRBJ2-1; D unclear. The CDR3 covers 15 residues. Between the trimmed V and J ends, which lost 6 bases and 6 bases, there was a span of 18 bases. CDR1 and CDR2 from the germline V gene are MDHEN and SYDVKM. CDR3 in amino acids: CASSSRQVVFNEQFF. DNA for the CDR3: TGTGCCAGCAGCTCCCGTCAAGTTGTTTTCAATGAGCAGTTCTTC.

This clonotype was recorded many times. The chain carries TRBV5-6 and TRBJ2-1; a weak D match, TRBD1 (5 bases). CDR1 is SGHDT and CDR2 is YYEEEE in the germline V gene. The CDR3 is made up of 13 amino acids. Trimming pared 5 bases from V and 4 bases from J, leaving 10 bases between. The DNA for the CDR3 is TGTGCCAGCAGTTACGACAGTTACAATGAGCAGTTCTTC. This codes for CASSYDSYNEQFF. Drawing the rest from reference TRBV5-6 and TRBJ2-1, the complete variable domain is DAGVTQSPTHLIKTRGQQVTLRCSPKSGHDTVSWYQQALGQGPQFIFQYYEEEERQRGNFPDRFSGHQFPNYSSELNVNALLLGDSALYLCASSYDSYNEQFFGPGTRLTVL.

This clonotype was seen more than once but under ten times. The chain has TRBV19 and TRBJ1-1, with D possibly matching TRBD1 (5 bases). CDR3 length: 13 residues. V was trimmed by 5 bases and J by 5 bases, leaving 12 bases between them. Germline V lookup: CDR1 LNHDA, CDR2 SQIVND (reference sequence). The CDR3 coding sequence is TGTGCCAGTAGTTGGAACGGGGGGACTGAAGCTTTCTTT. Amino acids: CASSWNGGTEAFF.

The chain uses TRBV19 and TRBJ2-1, with D unresolved. Trimming took off 7 bases at V and 4 bases at J, with 14 bases between the two ends. Germline CDR1 reads LNHDA; CDR2 reads SQIVND (reference sequence). The CDR3 spans 14 residues. CDR3 region: CASKTQVGYNEQFF. DNA for the CDR3: TGTGCCAGTAAAACCCAGGTTGGTTACAATGAGCAGTTCTTC.

CDR3 residues: CASSYSSAVLGGYYGYTF. For the CDR3, the DNA is TGTGCCAGCAGTTACTCCTCGGCTGTCCTAGGGGGCTACTATGGCTACACCTTC. V is TRBV6-5 and J is TRBJ1-2, with 7 bases lining up with TRBD1. V shed 0 bases and J 3 bases; nucleotides not matched to a gene: 13. The CDR3 is 18 amino acids. Germline CDR1 and CDR2: MNHEY and SVGAGI.

This clonotype was found many times. The chain combines TRBV7-2 with TRBJ1-1; a weak D match, TRBD1 (5 bases). V shed 5 bases and J shed 0 bases, with 13 bases lying between them. Germline assignment: CDR1 SGHTA and CDR2 FQGNSA. The length of the CDR3 is 15 residues. DNA of the CDR3: TGTGCCAGCAGCCCGCTAACAGGCATGAACACTGAAGCTTTCTTT. Protein product: CASSPLTGMNTEAFF. The whole variable domain, remainder taken from reference TRBV7-2 and TRBJ1-1, is GAGVSQSPSNKVTEKGKDVELRCDPISGHTALYWYRQSLGQGLEFLIYFQGNSAPDKSGLPSDRFSAERTGGSVSTLTIQRTQQEDSAVYLCASSPLTGMNTEAFFGQGTRLTVV.

V gene TRBV25-1 combines with J gene TRBJ2-7; D gene unclear. Trimming removed 3 bases from V and 5 bases from J, with 11 bases in between. CDR3 length equals 13 residues. Germline lookup yields CDR1 MGHDK and CDR2 SYGVNS. In DNA form, the CDR3 reads TGTGCCAGCAGTGATATGGGGTGGAACGAGCAGTACTTC. This translates into CASSDMGWNEQYF.